This is a list of T cell receptor beta chains from one sample in a study of OX40 agonist ivuxolimab in advanced cancers. TCRdb's table, derived via immunoSEQ multiplex PCR, lists solely in-frame clones and lacks some. Of approximately 66,000 clones listed, roughly 80% were seen once; the top ten hold roughly 3.4%. The specimen was CD4+ or CD8+ T cells sorted from blood, collected in a trial of the OX40 agonist ivuxolimab. The receptors stem from an adult with an advanced solid tumor such as melanoma, head and neck, liver or kidney cancer. The CDR3 runs from the conserved cysteine through the conserved F or W. The D gene is left open where the match is weak. Where a row states a size, it is once, few, many or the class of an expanded clone; other rows omit it.

abundance	v_gene	d_gene	j_gene	CDR3aa	CDR3nt
-	TRBV25-1	-	TRBJ1-1	CASSEYGYTEAFF	TGTGCCAGCAGTGAATACGGGTACACTGAAGCTTTCTTT
-	TRBV30	-	TRBJ2-5	CAWTRAGHRGETQYF	TGTGCCTGGACTCGGGCGGGCCATCGTGGAGAGACCCAGTACTTC
once	TRBV4-2	-	TRBJ1-2	CASSPGRGLTHGYTF	TGTGCCAGCAGCCCAGGGAGGGGCCTCACACATGGCTACACCTTC
-	TRBV10-3	TRBD2	TRBJ2-3	CATGTSGGGTDTQYF	TGTGCCACCGGGACTAGCGGGGGCGGCACAGATACGCAGTATTTT
few	TRBV6-6	-	TRBJ1-1	CASSTGVGNTEAFF	TGTGCCAGCAGTACGGGGGTGGGAAACACTGAAGCTTTCTTT
-	TRBV19	TRBD1	TRBJ2-7	CASSRSGTESWEQYF	TGTGCCAGTAGTCGCTCCGGGACAGAATCATGGGAGCAGTACTTC
-	TRBV5-6	-	TRBJ2-7	CASSLDYRSPSYEQYF	TGTGCCAGCAGCCTGGATTACAGGTCCCCGAGCTACGAGCAGTACTTC
-	TRBV7-7	TRBD2	TRBJ2-1	CASSLSGGDNEQFF	TGTGCTAGCAGCCTTAGCGGGGGTGACAATGAGCAGTTCTTC
-	TRBV7-2	-	TRBJ1-1	CASSLWGGSGTEAFF	TGTGCCAGCAGCTTGTGGGGGGGGTCGGGCACTGAAGCTTTCTTT
-	TRBV18	-	TRBJ2-3	CASSPRTGSTDTQYF	TGTGCCAGCTCACCGAGGACTGGAAGCACAGATACGCAGTATTTT
-	TRBV9	-	TRBJ1-3	CASSVVGPSGNTIYF	TGTGCCAGCAGCGTAGTGGGACCGAGCGGAAACACCATATATTTT
-	TRBV5-4	TRBD2	TRBJ2-1	CASSSGLAGAYNEQFF	TGTGCCAGCAGCTCGGGACTAGCGGGAGCCTACAATGAGCAGTTCTTC
few	TRBV5-6	-	TRBJ2-3	CASSLRGVSSTDTQYF	TGTGCCAGCAGCTTGAGGGGGGTCTCTAGCACAGATACGCAGTATTTT
-	TRBV6-1	-	TRBJ2-7	CASLTDGHYYEQYF	TGTGCCAGCCTTACGGACGGACATTACTACGAGCAGTACTTC
-	TRBV28	-	TRBJ1-5	CASRLQGSSKWSNQPQHF	TGTGCCAGCAGACTACAGGGTTCCTCAAAATGGAGCAATCAGCCCCAGCATTTT
-	TRBV28	-	TRBJ2-3	CASSLWQGSTDTQYF	TGTGCCAGCAGTTTATGGCAGGGGAGTACAGATACGCAGTATTTT
-	TRBV6-6	TRBD1	TRBJ1-1	CASLPGQGLTEAFF	TGTGCCAGCCTTCCGGGACAGGGGCTCACTGAAGCTTTCTTT
-	TRBV19	TRBD1	TRBJ2-5	CASSPQQGVVETQYF	TGTGCCAGTAGTCCCCAACAGGGGGTAGTGGAGACCCAGTACTTC
-	TRBV5-5	-	TRBJ2-5	CASSLQGGETQYF	TGTGCCAGCAGCTTACAGGGCGGGGAGACCCAGTACTTC
-	TRBV29-1	TRBD1	TRBJ1-2	CSVYQGAPGYGYTF	TGCAGCGTTTATCAGGGGGCGCCGGGCTATGGCTACACCTTC
-	TRBV28	TRBD2	TRBJ2-7	CASSLGSGGAYEQYF	TGTGCCAGCAGTTTAGGGAGCGGGGGGGCTTACGAGCAGTACTTC
-	TRBV6-5	TRBD1	TRBJ2-7	CASDPGQGTEQYF	TGTGCCAGCGATCCGGGACAGGGTACCGAGCAGTACTTC
-	TRBV15	TRBD1	TRBJ1-2	CATSRDKGAGGGYGYTF	TGTGCCACCAGCAGAGATAAAGGGGCAGGGGGGGGCTATGGCTACACCTTC
-	TRBV6-6	-	TRBJ2-1	CASRRDEQFF	TGTGCCAGCAGGCGGGATGAGCAGTTCTTC
-	TRBV27	-	TRBJ2-1	CASSLLGQGPYNEQFF	TGTGCCAGCAGTTTATTGGGACAAGGACCCTACAATGAGCAGTTCTTC
-	TRBV7-9	-	TRBJ1-4	CASSLVGGTHEKLFF	TGTGCCAGCAGCTTAGTGGGGGGGACTCATGAAAAACTGTTTTTT
-	TRBV18	-	TRBJ1-4	CASSPGTQNEKLFF	TGTGCCAGCTCACCGGGAACACAGAATGAAAAACTGTTTTTT
-	TRBV5-5	-	TRBJ1-1	CASSLKGVNTEAFF	TGTGCCAGCAGCTTGAAGGGCGTGAACACTGAAGCTTTCTTT
-	TRBV7-9	-	TRBJ2-1	CASPGNSYNEQFF	TGTGCCAGCCCTGGGAATTCCTACAATGAGCAGTTCTTC
-	TRBV10-3	TRBD2	TRBJ2-5	CAIGLAGEETQYF	TGTGCCATTGGACTAGCGGGGGAAGAGACCCAGTACTTC
-	TRBV29-1	TRBD2	TRBJ2-5	CSVEPRGGAGETQYF	TGCAGCGTTGAACCCCGGGGGGGGGCCGGAGAGACCCAGTACTTC
-	TRBV5-4	TRBD1	TRBJ2-7	CASRVSLTGGAGEQYF	TGTGCCAGCAGGGTTTCCCTAACAGGGGGCGCAGGCGAGCAGTACTTC
-	TRBV2	TRBD1	TRBJ2-5	CASSIRDSKETQYF	TGTGCCAGCAGTATTCGGGACAGTAAAGAGACCCAGTACTTC
-	TRBV19	-	TRBJ2-7	CASFPTTNEQYF	TGTGCCAGTTTTCCAACAACGAACGAGCAGTACTTC
-	TRBV7-9	TRBD1	TRBJ1-4	CASSLSGTVDEKLFF	TGTGCCAGCAGCTTATCCGGGACAGTCGATGAAAAACTGTTTTTT
-	TRBV11-3	-	TRBJ2-4	CASSLLAGGAKNIQYF	TGTGCCAGCAGCTTATTGGCCGGGGGAGCCAAAAACATTCAGTACTTC
-	TRBV5-4	TRBD2	TRBJ2-5	CASSLAGGETQYF	TGTGCCAGCAGCTTGGCGGGGGGGGAGACCCAGTACTTC
once	TRBV7-2	-	TRBJ1-3	CASSLNRDGNTIYF	TGTGCCAGCAGCTTAAACCGGGACGGAAACACCATATATTTT
-	TRBV5-1	TRBD1	TRBJ2-7	CASGRQGTEQYF	TGCGCCAGCGGTCGACAGGGGACCGAGCAGTACTTC
-	TRBV11-2	-	TRBJ2-3	CASSLWSTDTQYF	TGTGCCAGCAGCTTATGGAGCACAGATACGCAGTATTTT
-	TRBV30	-	TRBJ1-5	CAWSAGSSGNQPQHF	TGTGCCTGGAGCGCGGGTAGTTCCGGGAATCAGCCCCAGCATTTT